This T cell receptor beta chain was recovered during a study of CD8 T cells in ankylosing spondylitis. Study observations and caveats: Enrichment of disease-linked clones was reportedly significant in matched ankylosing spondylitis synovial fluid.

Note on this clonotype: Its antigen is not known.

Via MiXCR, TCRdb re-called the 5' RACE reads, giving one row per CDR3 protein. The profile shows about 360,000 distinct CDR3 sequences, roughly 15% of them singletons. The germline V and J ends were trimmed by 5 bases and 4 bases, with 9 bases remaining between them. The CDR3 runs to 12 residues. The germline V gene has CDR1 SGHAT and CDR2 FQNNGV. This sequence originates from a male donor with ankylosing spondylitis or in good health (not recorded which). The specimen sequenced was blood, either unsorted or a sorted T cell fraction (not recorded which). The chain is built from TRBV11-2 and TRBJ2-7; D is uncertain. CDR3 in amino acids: CASSRNQYEQYF. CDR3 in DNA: TGTGCCAGCAGCCGCAATCAATACGAGCAGTACTTC.